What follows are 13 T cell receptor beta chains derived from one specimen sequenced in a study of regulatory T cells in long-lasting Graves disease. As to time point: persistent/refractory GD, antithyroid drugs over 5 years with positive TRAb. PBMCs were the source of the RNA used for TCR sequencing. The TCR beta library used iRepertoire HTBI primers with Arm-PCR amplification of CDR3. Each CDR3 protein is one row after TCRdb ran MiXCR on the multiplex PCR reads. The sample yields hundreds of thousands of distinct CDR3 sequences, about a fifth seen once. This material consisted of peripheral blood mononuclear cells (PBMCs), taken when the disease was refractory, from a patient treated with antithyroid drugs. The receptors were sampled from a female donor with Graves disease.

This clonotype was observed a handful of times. CDR3 amino acids: CASSEGTRQNTGELFF. The DNA of the CDR3 is TGTGCCAGCAGCGAGGGGACCCGCCAGAACACCGGGGAGCTGTTTTTT. The chain uses TRBV5-4 and TRBJ2-2, with D perhaps being TRBD1 or TRBD2 (5 bases each). Trimming cost V 4 bases and J 1 base, with 14 bases left between them. CDR1 is SGHNT and CDR2 is YYREEE in the germline V gene (reference sequence). The CDR3 runs 16 residues.

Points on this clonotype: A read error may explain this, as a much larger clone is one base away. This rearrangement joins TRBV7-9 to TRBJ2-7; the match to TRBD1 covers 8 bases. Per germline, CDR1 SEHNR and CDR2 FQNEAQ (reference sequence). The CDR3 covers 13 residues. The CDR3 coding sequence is TGTGCCAGCCTCGGACAGGGCTTCCACGAGCAGTGCTTC. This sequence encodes CASLGQGFHEQCF.

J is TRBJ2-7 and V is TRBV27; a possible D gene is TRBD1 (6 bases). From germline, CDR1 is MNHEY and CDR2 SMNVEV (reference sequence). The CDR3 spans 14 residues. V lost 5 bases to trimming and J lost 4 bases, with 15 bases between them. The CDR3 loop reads CASSHRDTSYEQYF. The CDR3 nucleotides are TGTGCCAGCAGTCATAGGGACACTTCGTACGAGCAGTACTTC.

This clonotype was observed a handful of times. CDR3 nucleotides: TGTGCCAGCAGCCTGACTAGCGGAAAGGGCGGGGAGACCCAGTACTTC. It codes for CASSLTSGKGGETQYF. This sequence joins TRBV9 and TRBJ2-5; 9 bases agree with TRBD2. This CDR3 has 16 residues. J lost 5 bases, V lost 4 bases, and 12 bases had no gene match. The germline gives CDR1 SGDLS, CDR2 YYNGEE.

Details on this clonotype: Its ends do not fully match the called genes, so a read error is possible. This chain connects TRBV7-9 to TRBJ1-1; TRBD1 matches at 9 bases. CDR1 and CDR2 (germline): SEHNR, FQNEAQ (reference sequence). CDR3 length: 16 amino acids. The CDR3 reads CASSWRKDRGDSEVFF. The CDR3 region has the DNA TGTGCCAGCAGCTGGCGAAAGGACAGGGGAGATTCTGAAGTTTTCTTT.

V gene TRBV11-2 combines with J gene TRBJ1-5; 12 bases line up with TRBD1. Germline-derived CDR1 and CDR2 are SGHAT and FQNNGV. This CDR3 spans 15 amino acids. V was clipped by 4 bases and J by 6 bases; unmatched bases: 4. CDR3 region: CASSSGQGAIQPQHF. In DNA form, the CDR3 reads TGTGCCAGCAGCTCGGGACAGGGGGCGATTCAGCCCCAGCATTTT.

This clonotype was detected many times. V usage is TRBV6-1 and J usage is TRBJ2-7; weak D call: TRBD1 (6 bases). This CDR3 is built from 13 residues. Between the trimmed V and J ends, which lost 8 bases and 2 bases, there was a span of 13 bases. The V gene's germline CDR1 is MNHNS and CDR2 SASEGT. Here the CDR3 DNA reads TGTGCCAGCCAACTTGGGGGCCCCTACGAGCAGTACTTC. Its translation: CASQLGGPYEQYF.

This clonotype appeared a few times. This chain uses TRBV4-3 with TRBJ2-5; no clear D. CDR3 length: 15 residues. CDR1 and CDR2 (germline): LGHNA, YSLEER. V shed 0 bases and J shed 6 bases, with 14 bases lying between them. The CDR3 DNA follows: TGCGCCAGCAGCCAAGACTGGCAGGCCATAAAGACCCAGTACTTC. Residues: CASSQDWQAIKTQYF.

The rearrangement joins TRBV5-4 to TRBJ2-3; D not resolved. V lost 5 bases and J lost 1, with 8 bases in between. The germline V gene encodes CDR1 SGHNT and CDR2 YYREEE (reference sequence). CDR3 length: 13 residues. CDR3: CASSEVGTDTQYF. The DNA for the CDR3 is TGTGCCAGCAGTGAAGTGGGCACAGATACGCAGTATTTT.

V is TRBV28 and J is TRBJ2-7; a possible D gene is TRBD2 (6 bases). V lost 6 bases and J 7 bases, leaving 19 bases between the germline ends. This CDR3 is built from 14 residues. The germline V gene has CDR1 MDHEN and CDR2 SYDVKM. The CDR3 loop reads CASRPNLASTEQYF. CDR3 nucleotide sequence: TGTGCCAGCAGACCAAACCTAGCGAGCACTGAGCAGTACTTC.

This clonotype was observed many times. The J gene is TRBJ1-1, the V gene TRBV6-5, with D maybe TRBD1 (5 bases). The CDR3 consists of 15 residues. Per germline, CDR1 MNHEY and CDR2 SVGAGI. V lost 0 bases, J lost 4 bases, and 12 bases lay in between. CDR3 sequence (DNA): TGTGCCAGCAGTTACTCGGGTGGGGGGAGCACTGAAGCTTTCTTT. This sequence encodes CASSYSGGGSTEAFF.

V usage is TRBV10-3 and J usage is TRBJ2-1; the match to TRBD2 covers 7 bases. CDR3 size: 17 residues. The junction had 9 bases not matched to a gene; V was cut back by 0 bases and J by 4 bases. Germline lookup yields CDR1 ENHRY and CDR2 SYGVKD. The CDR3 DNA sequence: TGTGCCATCAGTGAGTCTGGGGGGGGGTCCCTATACAATGAGCAGTTCTTC. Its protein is CAISESGGGSLYNEQFF.

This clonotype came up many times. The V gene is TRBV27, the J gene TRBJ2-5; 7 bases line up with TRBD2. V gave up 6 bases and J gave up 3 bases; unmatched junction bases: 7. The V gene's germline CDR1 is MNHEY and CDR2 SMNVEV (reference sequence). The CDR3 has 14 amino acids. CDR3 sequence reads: CASRSYGGEETQYF. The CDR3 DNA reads TGTGCCAGCAGGTCCTATGGGGGGGAAGAGACCCAGTACTTC.